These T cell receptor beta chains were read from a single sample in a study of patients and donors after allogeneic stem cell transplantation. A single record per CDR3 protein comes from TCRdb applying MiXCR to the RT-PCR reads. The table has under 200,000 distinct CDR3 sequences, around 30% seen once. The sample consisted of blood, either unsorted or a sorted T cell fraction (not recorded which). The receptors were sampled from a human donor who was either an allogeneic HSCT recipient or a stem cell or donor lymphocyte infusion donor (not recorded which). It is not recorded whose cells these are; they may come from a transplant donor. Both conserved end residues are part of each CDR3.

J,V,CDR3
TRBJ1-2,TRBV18,CASSPDEYYGYTF
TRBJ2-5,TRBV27,CASGGETQYF
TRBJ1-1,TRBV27,CASKSWDGNTEAFF
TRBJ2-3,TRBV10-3,CAISDGTDTQYF
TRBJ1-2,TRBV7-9,CASSLAGPLGDGYTF
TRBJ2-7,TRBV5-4,CASSRGSAQGSEQYF
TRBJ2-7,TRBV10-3,CAISESVMTAYEQYF
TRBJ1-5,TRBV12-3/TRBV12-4,CASSLGIQPQHF
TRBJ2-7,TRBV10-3,CAISGTSEYSYEQYF
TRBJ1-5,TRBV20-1,CSARSNSNQPQHF
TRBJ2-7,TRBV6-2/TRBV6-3,CASSPEGRSYEQYF
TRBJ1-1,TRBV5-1,CASSLEGNTEAFF
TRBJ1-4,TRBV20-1,CSAVGAFAKLFF
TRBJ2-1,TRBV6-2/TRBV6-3,CASIYGGEQFF
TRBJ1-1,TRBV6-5,CASFRGYGEAFF
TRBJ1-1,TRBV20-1,CSARDLGGMNTEAFF
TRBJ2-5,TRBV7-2,CASSLAWLAGGPSPETQYF
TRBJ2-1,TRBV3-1,CASSPDRAYYNEQFF
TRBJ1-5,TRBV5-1,CASSLGGASNQPQHF
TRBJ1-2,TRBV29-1,CSVVTGYGYTF
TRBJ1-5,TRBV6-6,CASRSPDRRQPQHF
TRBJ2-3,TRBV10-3,CAISGRDDDTDTQYF
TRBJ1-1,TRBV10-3,CAISESEWIEDSLNTEAFF
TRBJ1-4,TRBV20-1,CSARDNRGEKLFF
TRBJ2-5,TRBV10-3,CAISKGRQGTYETQYF
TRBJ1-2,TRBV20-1,CSARVEGYTF
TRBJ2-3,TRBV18,CASSPSTDTQYF
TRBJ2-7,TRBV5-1,CASSTRTSGPYEQYF
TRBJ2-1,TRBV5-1,CASSFGTSRYDEQFF
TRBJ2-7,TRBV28,CASSLSGRGGEQYF
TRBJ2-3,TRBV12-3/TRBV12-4,CASNQPRDREQYF
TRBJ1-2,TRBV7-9,CASSTDVEGRGYTF
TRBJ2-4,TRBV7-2,CASSFRLAGGPPKNIQYF
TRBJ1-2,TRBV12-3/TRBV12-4,CASSLRPVDYGYTF
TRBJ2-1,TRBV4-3,CASSRRDRGREYYNEQFF
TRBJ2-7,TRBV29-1,CSVETGQGTSSSYEQYF
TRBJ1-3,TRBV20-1,CSASNRAGNTIYF
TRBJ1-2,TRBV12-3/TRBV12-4,CASSLKGPRGYTF